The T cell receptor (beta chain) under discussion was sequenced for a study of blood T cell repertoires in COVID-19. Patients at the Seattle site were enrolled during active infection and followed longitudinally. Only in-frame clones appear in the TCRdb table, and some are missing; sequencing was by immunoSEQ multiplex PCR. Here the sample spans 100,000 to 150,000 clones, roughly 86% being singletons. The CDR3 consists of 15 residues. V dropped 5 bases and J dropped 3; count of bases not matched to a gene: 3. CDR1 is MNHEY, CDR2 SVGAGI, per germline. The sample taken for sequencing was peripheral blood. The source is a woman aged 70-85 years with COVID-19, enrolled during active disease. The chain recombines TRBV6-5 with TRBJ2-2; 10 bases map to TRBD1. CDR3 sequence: CASSPTGGHTGELFF. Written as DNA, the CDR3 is TGTGCCAGCAGTCCGACAGGGGGCCACACCGGGGAGCTGTTTTTT.